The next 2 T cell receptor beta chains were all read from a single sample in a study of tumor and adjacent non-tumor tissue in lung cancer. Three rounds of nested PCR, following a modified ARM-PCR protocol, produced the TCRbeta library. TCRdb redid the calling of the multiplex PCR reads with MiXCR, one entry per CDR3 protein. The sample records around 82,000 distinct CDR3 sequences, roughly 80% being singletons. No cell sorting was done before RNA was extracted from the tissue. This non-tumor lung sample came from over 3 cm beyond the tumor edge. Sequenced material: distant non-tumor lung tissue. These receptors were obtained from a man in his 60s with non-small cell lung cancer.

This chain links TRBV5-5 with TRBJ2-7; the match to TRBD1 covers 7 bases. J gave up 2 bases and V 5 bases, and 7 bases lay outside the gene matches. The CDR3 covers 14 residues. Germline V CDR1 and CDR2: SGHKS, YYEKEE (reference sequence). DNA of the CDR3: TGTGCCAGCAGGTCGACAGGGAAAGCCTACGAGCAGTACTTC. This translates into CASRSTGKAYEQYF. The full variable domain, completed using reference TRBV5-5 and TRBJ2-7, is DAGVTQSPTHLIKTRGQQVTLRCSPISGHKSVSWYQQVLGQGPQFIFQYYEKEERGRGNFPDRFSARQFPNYSSELNVNALLLGDSALYLCASRSTGKAYEQYFGPGTRLTVT.

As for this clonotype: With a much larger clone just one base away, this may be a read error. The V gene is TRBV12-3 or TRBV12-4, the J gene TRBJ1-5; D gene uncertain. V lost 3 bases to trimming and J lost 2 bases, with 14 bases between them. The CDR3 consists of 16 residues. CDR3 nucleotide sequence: TGTGCCAGCAGTTTGGTCATCGGGGAGGGCAATCAGCCCCAGCATTTT. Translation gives CASSLVIGEGNQPQHF.